These T cell receptor beta chains were read from a single sample in a study of shared clonotypes between healthy human individuals. The data were produced by immunoSEQ multiplex PCR, yet TCRdb's version contains in-frame clones alone and is incomplete. The sample lists roughly 1,500,000 clones, approximately 98% occurring once. Sequencing was performed on naive CD4+ T cells sorted from blood. Receptor source: a man aged 25 to 40 in good health. CDR3s include the opening cysteine and the closing phenylalanine or tryptophan. A D gene is named only where the DNA matches it firmly. The size entry is marked missing in some rows and otherwise reads once, few, many or a size class.

size	J	D	V	CDR3	DNA
-	TRBJ2-7	-	TRBV10-3	CAIRGIGLPDGQYF	TGTGCCATCAGAGGCATAGGGCTCCCGGACGGGCAGTACTTC
-	TRBJ1-1	-	TRBV7-2	CASSPRGVGTKSTEAFF	TGTGCCAGCAGCCCCAGGGGCGTTGGGACAAAAAGCACTGAAGCTTTCTTT
-	TRBJ2-7	TRBD2	TRBV28	CASSLAGDVYEQYF	TGTGCCAGCAGTCTAGCGGGAGACGTGTACGAGCAGTACTTC
once	TRBJ2-3	-	TRBV7-8	CASSLDSLARSTDTQYF	TGTGCCAGCAGCTTAGACTCCTTGGCGCGTAGCACAGATACGCAGTATTTT
-	TRBJ2-6	TRBD1	TRBV13	CASSPRQGLVSGANVLTF	TGTGCCAGCAGCCCAAGACAGGGGTTGGTCTCTGGGGCCAACGTCCTGACTTTC
-	TRBJ1-5	-	TRBV19	CASRKQVGNQPQHF	TGTGCCAGTAGGAAACAGGTGGGCAATCAGCCCCAGCATTTT
-	TRBJ2-7	TRBD1	TRBV6-5	CASRQTGLSYEQYF	TGTGCCAGCAGACAGACAGGGTTAAGCTACGAGCAGTACTTC
once	TRBJ2-2	-	TRBV7-7	CASSFTNTGELFF	TGTGCCAGCAGCTTCACCAACACCGGGGAGCTGTTTTTT
-	TRBJ2-7	-	TRBV7-2	CASSLAGVAYEQYF	TGTGCCAGCAGCTTAGCGGGAGTGGCCTACGAGCAGTACTTC
-	TRBJ2-7	-	TRBV5-1	CASAPGLLDYEQYF	TGCGCCAGTGCCCCGGGACTCCTAGACTACGAGCAGTACTTC
-	TRBJ2-5	-	TRBV5-1	CASSLSSAQETQYF	TGCGCCAGCAGCTTGTCATCGGCCCAAGAGACCCAGTACTTC
-	TRBJ2-5	TRBD2	TRBV5-1	CASSSELAGLQETQYF	TGCGCCAGCAGCTCGGAACTAGCGGGACTGCAAGAGACCCAGTACTTC
-	TRBJ2-1	TRBD2	TRBV4-1	CASSQDRGGSYYNEQFF	TGCGCCAGCAGCCAAGATAGGGGAGGGTCCTATTACAATGAGCAGTTCTTC
-	TRBJ2-7	-	TRBV19	CASSLRVSNYEQYF	TGTGCCAGTTCCCTTAGGGTGTCAAACTACGAGCAGTACTTC
-	TRBJ2-7	TRBD2	TRBV7-2	CASSLVGSGRAYEQYF	TGTGCCAGCAGCTTAGTGGGTAGCGGGAGGGCCTACGAGCAGTACTTC
-	TRBJ2-7	TRBD2	TRBV7-9	CASSLAWREGAYEQYF	TGTGCCAGCAGCTTGGCGTGGCGGGAGGGGGCCTACGAGCAGTACTTC
-	TRBJ2-1	-	TRBV9	CASSVGASAGNEQFF	TGTGCCAGCAGCGTAGGGGCTAGCGCAGGGAATGAGCAGTTCTTC
-	TRBJ2-1	-	TRBV15	CATSSYNEQFF	TGTGCCACCAGCAGTTACAATGAGCAGTTCTTC
-	TRBJ2-7	-	TRBV10-2	CASRESTGPGEQYF	TGCGCCAGCAGGGAATCTACAGGGCCCGGCGAGCAGTACTTC
-	TRBJ2-3	-	TRBV18	CASSPRGPGLVDTDTQYF	TGTGCCAGCTCACCACGAGGCCCGGGCCTCGTAGACACAGATACGCAGTATTTT
-	TRBJ1-4	-	TRBV29-1	CSVHKAEKLFF	TGCAGCGTTCACAAGGCGGAAAAACTGTTTTTT
-	TRBJ2-7	TRBD1	TRBV5-1	CASSFSGGGPRYVPEGQGNYEQYF	TGCGCCAGCAGCTTTTCAGGCGGAGGTCCTCGATACGTACCGGAGGGACAGGGGAACTACGAGCAGTACTTC
-	TRBJ2-2	-	TRBV19	CASSILRSSAFITGELFF	TGTGCCAGTAGTATACTCCGGAGCTCGGCGTTTATCACCGGGGAGCTGTTTTTT
-	TRBJ2-2	-	TRBV5-1	CASSPRRGVAGELFF	TGCGCCAGCAGCCCACGTAGGGGGGTTGCCGGGGAGCTGTTTTTT
-	TRBJ2-2	TRBD1	TRBV5-6	CASSLIGTAFNGELFF	TGTGCCAGCAGCTTGATAGGGACAGCGTTTAATGGGGAGCTGTTTTTT